This TCR beta chain was identified during a study of shared clonotypes between healthy human individuals. Genomic DNA belonging to each subset was distributed in equal measure over several immunoSEQ plates. The method was immunoSEQ multiplex PCR; TCRdb's version includes in-frame clones alone and lacks a portion of them. The table lists approximately 1.5 million clones, approximately 98% of them singletons, with about 0.45% in the top ten. The donors, healthy adults who were HIV-negative, had experienced no recent acute infections or vaccinations. CDR3 length equals 16 residues. Germline assignment: CDR1 MNHEY and CDR2 SMNVEV (reference sequence). The V gene end was trimmed by 3 bases and the J gene end by 7 bases; junction bases not matched to a gene: 9.

The chain uses TRBV27 and TRBJ2-2; 9 bases are shared with TRBD1. The specimen was naive CD4+ T cells sorted from blood. Regarding subset: CD45RA+ positively selected. This clonotype originated in a man aged 25 to 40 in good health. The CDR3 sequence: CASSFGQGRRGGELFF. The CDR3 region has the DNA TGTGCCAGCAGTTTTGGACAGGGGAGGAGGGGCGGGGAGCTGTTTTTT.